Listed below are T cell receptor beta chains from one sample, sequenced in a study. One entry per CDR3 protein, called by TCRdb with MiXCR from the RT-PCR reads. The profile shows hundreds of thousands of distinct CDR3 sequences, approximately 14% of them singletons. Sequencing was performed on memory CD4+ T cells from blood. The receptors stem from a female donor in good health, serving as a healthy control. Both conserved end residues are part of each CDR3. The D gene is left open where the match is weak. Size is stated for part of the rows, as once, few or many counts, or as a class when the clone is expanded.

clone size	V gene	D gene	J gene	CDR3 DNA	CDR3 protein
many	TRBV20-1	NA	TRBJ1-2	TGCAGTGCTAGGGGGTGGGGGGAAGCGACGGGCTACACCTTC	CSARGWGEATGYTF
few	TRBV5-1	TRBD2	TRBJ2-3	TGCGCCAGCAGCTTGGGACTAGCGGGAGGACGCACAGATACGCAGTATTTT	CASSLGLAGGRTDTQYF
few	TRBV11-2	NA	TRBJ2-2	TGTGCCAGCAGCTTAGATATTGGTACAGGGAACACCGGGGAGCTGTTTTTT	CASSLDIGTGNTGELFF
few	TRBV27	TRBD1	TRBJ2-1	TGTGCCAGCAGCCGGGACAGAAATTACAATGAGCAGTTCTTC	CASSRDRNYNEQFF
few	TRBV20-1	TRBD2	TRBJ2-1	TGCAGTGCTAGGACCGAGTTGGGACTAGTTCAGCAGTTCTTC	CSARTELGLVQQFF
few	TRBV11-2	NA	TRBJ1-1	TGTGCCAGCAGCTTAGTTCCCCAAACTGAAGCTTTCTTT	CASSLVPQTEAFF
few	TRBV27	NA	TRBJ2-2	TGTGCCAGCAGTTACCCTGCCGGGGAGCTGTTTTTT	CASSYPAGELFF
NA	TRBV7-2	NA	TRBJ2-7	TGTGCCAGCAGCCCGGAGGAGGGGGCCCGGCAGTACTTC	CASSPEEGARQYF
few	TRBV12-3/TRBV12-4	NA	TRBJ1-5	TGTGCCAGCAGTTTTTATGAGTCAGGCAGCAATCAGCCCCAGCATTTT	CASSFYESGSNQPQHF
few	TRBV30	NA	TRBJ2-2	TGTGCCTGGAGTGTACAGAGTACCGGGGAGCTGTTTTTT	CAWSVQSTGELFF
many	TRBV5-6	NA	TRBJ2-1	TGTGCCAGCAGCTTGACTAGCTCGTTCAATGAGCAGTTCTTC	CASSLTSSFNEQFF
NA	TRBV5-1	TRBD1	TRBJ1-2	TGCGCCAGCAGCGGAACGACGTACAGGGGTGACTATGGCTACACCTTC	CASSGTTYRGDYGYTF
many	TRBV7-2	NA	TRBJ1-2	TGTGCCAGCTCCTTACTTGGAACCGCACACTATGGCTACACCTTC	CASSLLGTAHYGYTF
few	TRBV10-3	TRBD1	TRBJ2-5	TGTGCCATCAGTGACACAGGGGGCAGTGAGACCCAGTACTTC	CAISDTGGSETQYF
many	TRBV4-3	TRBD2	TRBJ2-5	TGCGCCAGCAGCCAAGGGTCCGGACTAGCGGGAGTCGGAGAGACCCAGTACTTC	CASSQGSGLAGVGETQYF
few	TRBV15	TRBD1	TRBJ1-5	TGTGCCACCAGCAGAGATTATCCGGGACAGGATAGCAATCAGCCCCAGCATTTT	CATSRDYPGQDSNQPQHF
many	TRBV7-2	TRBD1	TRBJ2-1	TGTGCCAGTAGCCGGGACAGGGGGCTCAATGAGCAGTTCTTC	CASSRDRGLNEQFF
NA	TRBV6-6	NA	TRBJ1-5	TGTGCCAGCAGCCCAGATATTCGGCGGGTTAGCAATCAGCCCCAGCATTTT	CASSPDIRRVSNQPQHF
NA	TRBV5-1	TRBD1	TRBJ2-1	TGCGCCAGCAGCTTGGTCGTGACAGGGATTAATGAGCAGTTCTTC	CASSLVVTGINEQFF
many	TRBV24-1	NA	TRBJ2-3	TGTGCCACCAGTGAATCCGGGACCCACCGCCCAGATACGCAGTATTTT	CATSESGTHRPDTQYF
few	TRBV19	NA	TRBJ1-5	TGTGCCAGTAGTATAGGGGGACAAGGGGCGGCCCAGCATTTT	CASSIGGQGAAQHF
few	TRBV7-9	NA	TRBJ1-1	TGTGCCAGCAGCCGGGGGGGGAACACTGAAGCTTTCTTT	CASSRGGNTEAFF
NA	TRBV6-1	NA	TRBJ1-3	TGTGCCAGCAGTGCTGAGGCTCTCACTGGAAACACCATATATTTT	CASSAEALTGNTIYF
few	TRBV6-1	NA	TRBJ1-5	TGTGCCAGCAGTGAAGCGGCGATAAGGGGGGATCAGCCCCAGCATTTT	CASSEAAIRGDQPQHF
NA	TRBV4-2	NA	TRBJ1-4	TGTGCCAGCACCGACAGGTATAGAGAAAAACTGTTTTTT	CASTDRYREKLFF
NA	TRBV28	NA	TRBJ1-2	TGTGCCAGCAGTCTGGGGAGCGCCCACCCTAACTATGGCTACACCTTC	CASSLGSAHPNYGYTF
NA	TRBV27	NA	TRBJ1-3	TGTGCCAGCGGGGTTAGCCAAGGAAACACCATATATTTT	CASGVSQGNTIYF
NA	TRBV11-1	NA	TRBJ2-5	TGTGCCAGCACCAATGATTTATTGGAGACCCAGTACTTC	CASTNDLLETQYF
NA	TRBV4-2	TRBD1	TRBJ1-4	TGTGCCAGCAGCCAAGAGGGGTCCGGGACAGGGTATGAAAAACTGTTTTTT	CASSQEGSGTGYEKLFF
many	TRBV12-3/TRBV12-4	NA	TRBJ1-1	TGTGCCAGCAGTTTAGCGCTAACGCGGAATCTGAACACTGAAGCTTTCTTT	CASSLALTRNLNTEAFF
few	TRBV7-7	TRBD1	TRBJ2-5	TGTGCCAGCAGCGGACCACCGGGACAGGGACTAGAGACCCAGTACTTC	CASSGPPGQGLETQYF
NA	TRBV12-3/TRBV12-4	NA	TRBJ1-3	TGTGCCAGCAGTTTGCGGCTGACCTCTGGAAACACCATATATTTT	CASSLRLTSGNTIYF
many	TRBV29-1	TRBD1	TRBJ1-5	TGCAGCTATAGGACAGGATCGAATCAGCCCCAGCATTTT	CSYRTGSNQPQHF
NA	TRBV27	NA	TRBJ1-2	TGTGCCAGCAGTTTATCCTCCGGTTTTAACTATGGCTACACCTTC	CASSLSSGFNYGYTF
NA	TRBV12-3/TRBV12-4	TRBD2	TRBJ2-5	TGTGCCAGCAGTTGGCTAGCGGGAGGAGGGAAGACCCAGTACTTC	CASSWLAGGGKTQYF
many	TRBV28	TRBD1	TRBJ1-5	TGTGCCAGCAGTTTATCACCCGGGGACAGAGCCTATAGCAATCAGCCCCAGCATTTT	CASSLSPGDRAYSNQPQHF
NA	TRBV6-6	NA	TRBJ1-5	TGTGCCAGCAGTTACTCTTGGCATTTT	CASSYSWHF
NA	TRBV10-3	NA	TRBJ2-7	TGTGCCATCAGTGGGTTGAGCAGGAGTTCCTACGAGCAGTACTTC	CAISGLSRSSYEQYF
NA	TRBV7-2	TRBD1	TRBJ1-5	TGTGCCAGCAGCTTAGGGACAGGGGGCCCCATATTGTGGAGCAATCAGCCCCAGCATTTT	CASSLGTGGPILWSNQPQHF
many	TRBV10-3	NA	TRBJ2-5	TGTGCCATCAGACTAGGGACTGCCTCAGAGACCCAGTACTTC	CAIRLGTASETQYF
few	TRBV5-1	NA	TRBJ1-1	TGCGCCAGCAGCCTTATCCAGCCTAACACTGAAGCTTTCTTT	CASSLIQPNTEAFF
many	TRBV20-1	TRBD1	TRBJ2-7	TGCAGTGCTAGACCGGGACAGAGACTTTACGAGCAGTACTTC	CSARPGQRLYEQYF
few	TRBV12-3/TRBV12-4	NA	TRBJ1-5	TGTGCCAGCAGCCCGGGACGGGTACGCCAGGCCAGGCGCAATCAGCCCCAGCATTTT	CASSPGRVRQARRNQPQHF
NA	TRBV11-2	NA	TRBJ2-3	TGTGCCAGCGGGTTTAGCAGAACCACAGATACGCAGTATTTT	CASGFSRTTDTQYF
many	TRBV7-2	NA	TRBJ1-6	TGTGCCAGCAGCTTTAATACCCAGAGCTTCTCCTATAATTCACCCCTCCACTTT	CASSFNTQSFSYNSPLHF
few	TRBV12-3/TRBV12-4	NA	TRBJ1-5	TGTGCCAGCAGTCCTCGTGACCTCGCCGGCAATCAGCCCCAGCATTTT	CASSPRDLAGNQPQHF
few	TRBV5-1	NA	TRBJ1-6	TGCGCCAGCAGCTTGACACTTGATAATTCACCCCTCCACTTT	CASSLTLDNSPLHF
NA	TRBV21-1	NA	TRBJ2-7	TGTGCCAGCAGCTGCCTGGGACGGGTGAAGTCCTACGAGCAGTACTTC	CASSCLGRVKSYEQYF
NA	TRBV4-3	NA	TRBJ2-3	TGCGCCAGCAGCTGGGGCTCAGGAGGGTATACGCAGTATTTT	CASSWGSGGYTQYF
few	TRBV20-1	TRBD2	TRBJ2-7	TGCAGTGCTAGAGATCCGGGGATCTCTAGCGGGAGGGCCTACGAGCAGTACTTC	CSARDPGISSGRAYEQYF
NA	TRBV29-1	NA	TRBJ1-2	TGCAGCGTTTCGATATCAGGGACTAGTGGCTACACCTTC	CSVSISGTSGYTF
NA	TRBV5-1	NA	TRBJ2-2	TGCGCCAGCTCGTCCGGGACAAGAAACACCGTGGAGCTGTTTTTT	CASSSGTRNTVELFF
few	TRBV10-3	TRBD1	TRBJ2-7	TGTGCCATCAGAGGGACAGGGGGTGAGCAGTACTTC	CAIRGTGGEQYF
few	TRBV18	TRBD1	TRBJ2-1	TGTGCCAGCTCATTTTCGACGCCAACAGGGGGCAATGAGCAGTTCTTC	CASSFSTPTGGNEQFF
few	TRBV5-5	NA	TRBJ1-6	TGTGCCAGCAGCCCTGGGACACCGTATAATTCACCCCTCCACTTT	CASSPGTPYNSPLHF